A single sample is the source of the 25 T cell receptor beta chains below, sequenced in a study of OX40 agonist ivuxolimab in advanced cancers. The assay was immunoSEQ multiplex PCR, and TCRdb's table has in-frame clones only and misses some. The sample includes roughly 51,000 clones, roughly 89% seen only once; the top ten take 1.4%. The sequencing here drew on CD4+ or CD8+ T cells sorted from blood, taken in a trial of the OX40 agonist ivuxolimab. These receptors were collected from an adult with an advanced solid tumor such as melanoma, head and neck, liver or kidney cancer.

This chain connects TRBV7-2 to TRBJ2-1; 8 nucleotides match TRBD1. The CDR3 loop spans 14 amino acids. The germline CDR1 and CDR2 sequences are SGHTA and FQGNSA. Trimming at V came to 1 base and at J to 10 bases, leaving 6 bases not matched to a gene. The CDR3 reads CASSLDWDRREQFF. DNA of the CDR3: TGTGCCAGCAGCTTAGACTGGGACAGGCGAGAGCAGTTCTTC.

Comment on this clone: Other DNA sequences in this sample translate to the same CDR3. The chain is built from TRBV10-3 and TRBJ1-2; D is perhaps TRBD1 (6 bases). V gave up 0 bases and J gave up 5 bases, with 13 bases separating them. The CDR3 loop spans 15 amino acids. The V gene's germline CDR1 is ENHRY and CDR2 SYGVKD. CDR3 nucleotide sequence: TGTGCCATCAGTGAGTCGAACAGGGTCCAATATGGCTACACCTTC. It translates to CAISESNRVQYGYTF.

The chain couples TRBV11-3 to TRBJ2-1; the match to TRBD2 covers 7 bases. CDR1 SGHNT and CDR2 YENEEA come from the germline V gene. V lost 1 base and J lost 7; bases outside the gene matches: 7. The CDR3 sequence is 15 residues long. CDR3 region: CASSLGGSRGNEQFF. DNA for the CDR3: TGTGCCAGCAGCTTAGGCGGGAGTAGGGGTAATGAGCAGTTCTTC. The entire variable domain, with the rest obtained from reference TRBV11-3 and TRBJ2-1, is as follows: EAGVVQSPRYKIIEKKQPVAFWCNPISGHNTLYWYLQNLGQGPELLIRYENEEAVDDSQLPKDRFSAERLKGVDSTLKIQPAELGDSAVYLCASSLGGSRGNEQFFGPGTRLTVL.

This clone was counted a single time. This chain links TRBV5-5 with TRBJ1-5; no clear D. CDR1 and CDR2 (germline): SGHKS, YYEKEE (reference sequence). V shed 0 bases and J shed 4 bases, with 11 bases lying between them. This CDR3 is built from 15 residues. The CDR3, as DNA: TGTGCCAGCAGCTTGGATCCACAGCCTAATCAGCCCCAGCATTTT. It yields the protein CASSLDPQPNQPQHF.

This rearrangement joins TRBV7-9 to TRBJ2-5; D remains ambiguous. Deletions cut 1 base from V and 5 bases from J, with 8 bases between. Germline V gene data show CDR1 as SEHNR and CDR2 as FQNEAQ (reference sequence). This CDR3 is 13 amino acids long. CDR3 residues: CASSLELGETQYF. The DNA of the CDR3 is TGTGCCAGCAGCTTAGAGCTCGGCGAGACCCAGTACTTC.

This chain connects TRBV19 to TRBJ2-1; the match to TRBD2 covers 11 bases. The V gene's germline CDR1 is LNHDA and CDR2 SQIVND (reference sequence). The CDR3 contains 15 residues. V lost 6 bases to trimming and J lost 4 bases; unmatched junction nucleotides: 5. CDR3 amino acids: CASRTGTSGYNEQFF. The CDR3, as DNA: TGTGCCAGTAGAACCGGGACTAGCGGATACAATGAGCAGTTCTTC.

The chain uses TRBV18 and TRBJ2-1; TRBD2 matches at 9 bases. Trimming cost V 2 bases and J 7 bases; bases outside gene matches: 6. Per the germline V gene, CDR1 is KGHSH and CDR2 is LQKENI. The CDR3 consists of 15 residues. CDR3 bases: TGTGCCAGCTCACCAATAGCGGGAGCATGGAATGAGCAGTTCTTC. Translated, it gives CASSPIAGAWNEQFF.

The DNA for the CDR3 is TGTGCCAGCAGCTTAGGTGGTTGGTTGGAAGCTTTCTTT. Translated, it gives CASSLGGWLEAFF. The rearrangement uses TRBV7-2 and TRBJ1-1, with D uncertain. V lost 1 base and J 8 bases, leaving 11 bases between the germline ends. This CDR3 is 13 amino acids long. CDR1 and CDR2 from the germline V gene are SGHTA and FQGNSA. The variable domain in full, with the rest retrieved from reference TRBV7-2 and TRBJ1-1, is GAGVSQSPSNKVTEKGKDVELRCDPISGHTALYWYRQSLGQGLEFLIYFQGNSAPDKSGLPSDRFSAERTGGSVSTLTIQRTQQEDSAVYLCASSLGGWLEAFFGQGTRLTVV.

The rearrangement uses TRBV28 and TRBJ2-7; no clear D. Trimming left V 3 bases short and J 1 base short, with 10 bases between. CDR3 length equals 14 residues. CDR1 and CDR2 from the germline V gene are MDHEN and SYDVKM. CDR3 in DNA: TGTGCCAGCAGTTTCGGTGGGCTTTCCTACGAGCAGTACTTC. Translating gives CASSFGGLSYEQYF. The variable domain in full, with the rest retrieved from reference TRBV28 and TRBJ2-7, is DVKVTQSSRYLVKRTGEKVFLECVQDMDHENMFWYRQDPGLGLRLIYFSYDVKMKEKGDIPEGYSVSREKKERFSLILESASTNQTSMYLCASSFGGLSYEQYFGPGTRLTVT.

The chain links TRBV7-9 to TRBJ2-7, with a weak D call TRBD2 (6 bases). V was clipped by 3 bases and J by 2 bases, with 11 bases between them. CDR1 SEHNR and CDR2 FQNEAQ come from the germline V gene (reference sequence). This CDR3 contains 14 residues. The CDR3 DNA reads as TGTGCCAGCAGCTTTCGGGAGCCTCCCTACGAGCAGTACTTC. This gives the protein CASSFREPPYEQYF.

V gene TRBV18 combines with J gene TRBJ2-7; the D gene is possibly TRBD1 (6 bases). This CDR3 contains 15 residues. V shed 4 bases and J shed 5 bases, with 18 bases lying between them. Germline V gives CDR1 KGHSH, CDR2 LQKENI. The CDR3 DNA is TGTGCCAGCTCACTCTCCGCTAGCAGGGGTAACGAGCAGTACTTC. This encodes CASSLSASRGNEQYF.

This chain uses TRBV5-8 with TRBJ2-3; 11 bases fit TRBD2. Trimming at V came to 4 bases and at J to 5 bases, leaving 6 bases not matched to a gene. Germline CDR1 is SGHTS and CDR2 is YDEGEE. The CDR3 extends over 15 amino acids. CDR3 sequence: CASSEAGTSGDTQYF. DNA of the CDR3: TGTGCCAGCAGCGAGGCCGGGACTAGCGGAGATACGCAGTATTTT.

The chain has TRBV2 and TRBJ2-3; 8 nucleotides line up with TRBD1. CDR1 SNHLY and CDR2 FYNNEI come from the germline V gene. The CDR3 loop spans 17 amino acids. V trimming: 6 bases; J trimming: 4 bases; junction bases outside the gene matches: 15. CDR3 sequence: CASSLGQGVGRADTQYF. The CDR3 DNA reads TGTGCCAGCAGCCTCGGACAGGGAGTGGGGCGAGCAGATACGCAGTATTTT. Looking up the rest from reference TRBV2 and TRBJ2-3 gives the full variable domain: EPEVTQTPSHQVTQMGQEVILRCVPISNHLYFYWYRQILGQKVEFLVSFYNNEISEKSEIFDDQFSVERPDGSNFTLKIRSTKLEDSAMYFCASSLGQGVGRADTQYFGPGTRLTVL.

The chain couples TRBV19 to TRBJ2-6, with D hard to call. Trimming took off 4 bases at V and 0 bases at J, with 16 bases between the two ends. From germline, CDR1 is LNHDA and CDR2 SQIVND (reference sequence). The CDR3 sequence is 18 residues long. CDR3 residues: CASSTLAGKGSGANVLTF. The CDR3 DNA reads TGTGCCAGTAGTACCCTTGCCGGAAAGGGCTCTGGGGCCAACGTCCTGACTTTC.

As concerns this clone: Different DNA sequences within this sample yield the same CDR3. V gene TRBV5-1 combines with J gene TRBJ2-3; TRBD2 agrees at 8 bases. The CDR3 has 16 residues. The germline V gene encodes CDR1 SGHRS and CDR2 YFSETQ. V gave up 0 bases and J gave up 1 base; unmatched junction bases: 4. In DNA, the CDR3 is TGCGCCAGCAGCTTGGGAAGCGGGGGAGGCACAGATACGCAGTATTTT. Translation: CASSLGSGGGTDTQYF.

In nucleotides, the CDR3 is TGCGCCAGCAGCCTCGACAGGGTTCAAGAGACCCAGTACTTC. This sequence encodes CASSLDRVQETQYF. The chain carries TRBV5-1 and TRBJ2-5, with TRBD1 identical over 7 bases. The V gene's germline CDR1 is SGHRS and CDR2 YFSETQ. Trimming at V came to 4 bases and at J to 2 bases, leaving 5 bases not matched to a gene. The CDR3 sequence is 14 residues long.

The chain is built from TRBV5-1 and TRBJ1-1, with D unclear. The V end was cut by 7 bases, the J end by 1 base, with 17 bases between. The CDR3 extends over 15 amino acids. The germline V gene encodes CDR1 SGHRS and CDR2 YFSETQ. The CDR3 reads CASGSGGLENTEAFF. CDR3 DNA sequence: TGCGCCAGCGGCTCCGGCGGACTCGAGAACACTGAAGCTTTCTTT.

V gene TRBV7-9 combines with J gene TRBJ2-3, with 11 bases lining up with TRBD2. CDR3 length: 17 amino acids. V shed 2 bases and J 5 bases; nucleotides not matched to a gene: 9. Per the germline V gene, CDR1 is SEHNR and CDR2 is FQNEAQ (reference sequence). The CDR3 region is CASSLFLAGGVGDTQYF. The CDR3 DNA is TGTGCCAGCAGCTTATTCCTAGCGGGGGGAGTTGGAGATACGCAGTATTTT.

In DNA form, the CDR3 reads TGTGCCAGCAGTTCGGGCAGAGGAAACACCATATATTTT. Translated: CASSSGRGNTIYF. The chain is built from TRBV27 and TRBJ1-3; D gene unclear. V lost 4 bases, J lost 4 bases, and 8 bases lay in between. Germline lookup yields CDR1 MNHEY and CDR2 SMNVEV (reference sequence). The CDR3 loop spans 13 amino acids.

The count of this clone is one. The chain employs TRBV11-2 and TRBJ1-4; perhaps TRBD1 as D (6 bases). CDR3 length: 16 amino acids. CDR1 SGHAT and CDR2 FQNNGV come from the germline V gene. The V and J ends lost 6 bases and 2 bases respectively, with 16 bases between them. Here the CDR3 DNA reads TGTGCCAGCAGGAGAGGGGGGGCTGCGACTAATGAAAAACTGTTTTTT. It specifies CASRRGGAATNEKLFF.

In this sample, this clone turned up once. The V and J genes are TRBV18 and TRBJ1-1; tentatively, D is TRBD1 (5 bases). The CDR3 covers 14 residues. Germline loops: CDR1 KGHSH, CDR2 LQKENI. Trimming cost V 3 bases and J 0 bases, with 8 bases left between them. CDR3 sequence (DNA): TGTGCCAGCTCACCGGGACGGATGAACACTGAAGCTTTCTTT. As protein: CASSPGRMNTEAFF.

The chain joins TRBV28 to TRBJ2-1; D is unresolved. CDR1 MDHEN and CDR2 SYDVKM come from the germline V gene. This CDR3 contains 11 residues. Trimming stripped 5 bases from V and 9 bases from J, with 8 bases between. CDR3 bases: TGTGCCAGCAGTCTAGAGGTTGAGCAGTTCTTC. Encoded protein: CASSLEVEQFF.

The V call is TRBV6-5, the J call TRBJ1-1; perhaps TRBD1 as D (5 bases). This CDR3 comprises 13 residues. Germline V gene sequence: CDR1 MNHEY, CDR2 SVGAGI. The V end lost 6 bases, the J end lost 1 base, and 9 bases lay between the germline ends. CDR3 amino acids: CASSHDRNTEAFF. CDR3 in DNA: TGTGCCAGCAGCCACGACAGGAACACTGAAGCTTTCTTT.

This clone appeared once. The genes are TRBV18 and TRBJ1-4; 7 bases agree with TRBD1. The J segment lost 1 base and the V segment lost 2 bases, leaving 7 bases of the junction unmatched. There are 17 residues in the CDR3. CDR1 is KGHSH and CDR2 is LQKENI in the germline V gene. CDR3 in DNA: TGTGCCAGCTCACCAGTAAGACAGGGAAGAACTAATGAAAAACTGTTTTTT. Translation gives CASSPVRQGRTNEKLFF.

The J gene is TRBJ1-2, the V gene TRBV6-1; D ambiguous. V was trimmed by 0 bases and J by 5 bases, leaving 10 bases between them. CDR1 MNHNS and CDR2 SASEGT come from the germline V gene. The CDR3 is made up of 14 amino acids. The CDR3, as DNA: TGTGCCAGCAGTGAAGCGAGCGGTTCATATGGCTACACCTTC. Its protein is CASSEASGSYGYTF.